The 14 T cell receptor beta chains listed next were all sequenced from one sample in a study of PD-L1 blockade in urothelial cancer. TCRdb keeps only in-frame clones here, not all; method: immunoSEQ multiplex PCR. The profile shows more than 75,000 clones, about four fifths of them singletons. Time point reported: pretreatment peripheral blood. The sequencing used PBMCs, collected around atezolizumab (anti-PD-L1) treatment. These receptors were obtained from a man in his 60s with urothelial cancer.

The chain employs TRBV7-7 and TRBJ2-1, with 11 bases matching TRBD2. This CDR3 comprises 16 residues. J gave up 3 bases and V 8 bases, and 9 bases lay outside the gene matches. Per germline, CDR1 SSHAT and CDR2 FNYEAQ (reference sequence). DNA for the CDR3: TGTGCCAGCTCTGATATGACTAGCGGGATCTACAATGAGCAGTTCTTC. This sequence encodes CASSDMTSGIYNEQFF.

J is TRBJ2-7 and V is TRBV18; D is unresolved. V was shortened by 6 bases and J by 5 bases, with 20 bases between the two germline ends. The germline V gene encodes CDR1 KGHSH and CDR2 LQKENI. The CDR3 consists of 15 residues. CDR3 protein: CASSPSRDTPHEQYF. In nucleotides, the CDR3 is TGTGCCAGCTCCCCGTCCCGTGACACCCCCCACGAGCAGTACTTC.

Only one count was recorded for this clone. The CDR3 does not end in the conserved phenylalanine or tryptophan, so this is likely a read error. V and J are TRBV6-6 and TRBJ1-2; the D gene is possibly TRBD1 (5 bases). The V end was cut by 8 bases, the J end by 5 bases, with 15 bases between. Germline CDR1 is MNHNY and CDR2 is SVGAGI (reference sequence). CDR3 size: 13 residues. The CDR3 DNA reads as TGTGCCAGCGATAATACAGGACTATATGGCTACACCATC. This encodes CASDNTGLYGYTI.

The V gene is TRBV7-2, the J gene TRBJ2-3; 8 positions match TRBD2. Germline V gene lookup returns CDR1 SGHTA and CDR2 FQGNSA. The CDR3 extends over 15 amino acids. V lost 0 bases and J lost 5; bases outside the gene matches: 4. For the CDR3, the DNA is TGTGCCAGCAGCTTAGCGCGGGGGGCGATAGATACGCAGTATTTT. This translates into CASSLARGAIDTQYF. The entire variable domain, with the rest obtained from reference TRBV7-2 and TRBJ2-3, is as follows: GAGVSQSPSNKVTEKGKDVELRCDPISGHTALYWYRQSLGQGLEFLIYFQGNSAPDKSGLPSDRFSAERTGGSVSTLTIQRTQQEDSAVYLCASSLARGAIDTQYFGPGTRLTVL.

This chain connects TRBV5-1 to TRBJ2-2; TRBD1 aligns across 8 bases. From germline, CDR1 is SGHRS and CDR2 YFSETQ. Trimming at V came to 2 bases and at J to 3 bases, leaving 6 bases not matched to a gene. There are 16 residues in the CDR3. As DNA, the CDR3 is TGCGCCAGCAGCTTAGCGGACAGGGAGGACACCGGGGAGCTGTTTTTT. This gives the protein CASSLADREDTGELFF.

This rearrangement joins TRBV7-9 to TRBJ2-5; TRBD1 might be the D (6 bases). This CDR3 comprises 13 residues. Germline loops: CDR1 SEHNR, CDR2 FQNEAQ (reference sequence). The V end was cut by 6 bases, the J end by 2 bases, with 10 bases between. In DNA, the CDR3 is TGTGCCAGCAGGTTACAGGGACAAGAGACCCAGTACTTC. It translates to CASRLQGQETQYF.

This chain connects TRBV10-2 to TRBJ1-1; 10 positions match TRBD1. Per germline, CDR1 WSHSY and CDR2 SAAADI. V dropped 8 bases and J dropped 5; count of bases not matched to a gene: 8. The CDR3 is made up of 14 amino acids. Here the CDR3 reads CASGDRGGPTEAFF. Here the CDR3 DNA reads TGCGCCAGCGGGGACAGGGGCGGTCCAACTGAAGCTTTCTTT.

This chain connects TRBV7-9 to TRBJ1-1; no clear D. This CDR3 spans 16 amino acids. The ends were cut back, 3 bases at V and 1 base at J, with 15 bases in the middle. Germline V gene data show CDR1 as SEHNR and CDR2 as FQNEAQ (reference sequence). CDR3 nucleotide sequence: TGTGCCAGCAGCTTCTTACTCACTACTCCGAACACTGAAGCTTTCTTT. It specifies CASSFLLTTPNTEAFF. Supplemented by reference TRBV7-9 and TRBJ1-1, the full variable domain reads DTGVSQNPRHKITKRGQNVTFRCDPISEHNRLYWYRQTLGQGPEFLTYFQNEAQLEKSRLLSDRFSAERPKGSFSTLEIQRTEQGDSAMYLCASSFLLTTPNTEAFFGQGTRLTVV.

The CDR3 DNA follows: TGTGCCAGCAGCTTGGCTTTCGGTTCCTTGTCCTACGAGCAGTACTTC. It encodes CASSLAFGSLSYEQYF. J is TRBJ2-7 and V is TRBV5-6; D unresolved. With 0 bases removed from V and 1 base from J, the gap between germline ends came to 14 bases. CDR3 length equals 16 residues. Germline assignment: CDR1 SGHDT and CDR2 YYEEEE.

This chain uses TRBV7-6 with TRBJ2-2, with 8 bases lining up with TRBD1. Germline assignment: CDR1 SGHVS and CDR2 FNYEAQ. This CDR3 contains 16 residues. V shed 4 bases, J shed 0 bases, and the junction held 4 bases outside the gene matches. The CDR3 sequence: CASSSGQAANTGELFF. The DNA of the CDR3 is TGTGCCAGCAGCTCGGGACAGGCCGCGAACACCGGGGAGCTGTTTTTT.

This rearrangement joins TRBV7-2 to TRBJ2-7; perhaps TRBD2 as D (6 bases). Germline V gives CDR1 SGHTA, CDR2 FQGNSA. Trimming cost V 5 bases and J 2 bases, with 13 bases left between them. The CDR3 loop spans 14 amino acids. Here the CDR3 reads CASSRPGLTYEQYF. The CDR3 nucleotides read TGTGCCAGCAGCAGACCGGGACTGACCTACGAGCAGTACTTC.

V is TRBV5-4 and J is TRBJ2-1; D is unresolved. Trimming removed 0 bases from V and 11 bases from J, with 9 bases in between. The CDR3 has 12 residues. Germline lookup yields CDR1 SGHNT and CDR2 YYREEE (reference sequence). CDR3 sequence reads: CASSLDRVKQFF. The CDR3, as DNA: TGTGCCAGCAGCTTGGATAGAGTTAAGCAGTTCTTC.

This chain joins TRBV5-1 and TRBJ1-2; no firm D call. Trimming pared 0 bases from V and 0 bases from J, leaving 6 bases between. CDR1 and CDR2 (germline): SGHRS, YFSETQ. The CDR3 is 14 amino acids. The CDR3 DNA reads TGCGCCAGCAGCTTGGCGACAACTAACTATGGCTACACCTTC. Encoded protein: CASSLATTNYGYTF. Together with reference TRBV5-1 and TRBJ1-2, the CDR3 gives the full variable domain: KAGVTQTPRYLIKTRGQQVTLSCSPISGHRSVSWYQQTPGQGLQFLFEYFSETQRNKGNFPGRFSGRQFSNSRSEMNVSTLELGDSALYLCASSLATTNYGYTFGSGTRLTVV.

The chain recombines TRBV19 with TRBJ2-7; 13 nucleotides agree with TRBD2. Unmatched junction bases numbered 9, after V lost 4 bases and J lost 3 bases. The V gene's germline CDR1 is LNHDA and CDR2 SQIVND (reference sequence). The CDR3 consists of 17 residues. CDR3 amino acids: CASSKTTGLAGDYEQYF. As DNA, the CDR3 is TGTGCCAGTAGTAAGACAACCGGACTAGCGGGAGACTACGAGCAGTACTTC.